This T cell receptor (beta chain) was captured by sequencing in a study of cytomegalovirus exposure and HLA in healthy donors. The wider study: HLA-typed donors contributed 80 million to 85 million unique TCRs, which were held in an early data release.

This CDR3 comprises 15 residues. The V end lost 0 bases, the J end lost 0 bases, and 7 bases lay between the germline ends. In germline, CDR1 is SGHRS, CDR2 YFSETQ. Regarding the study as a whole: V- and J-gene trimming of TCR beta was linked (in a later analysis) to a missense DCLRE1C variant. Cytomegalovirus status, reportedly, was diagnosed with high specificity and sensitivity by the classifier. The CMV antigen specificity of a few CMV-associated chains was confirmed through in vitro analysis.

13 Jbeta primers and 60 Vbeta primers were used for the PCR. Some clones are missing from TCRdb's copy, which holds only in-frame ones; the method was immunoSEQ multiplex PCR. The repertoire has about 120,000 clones, roughly three quarters of them found once; the top ten carry 10% to 15%. Details on this clone: Antigen: not known.

The chain has TRBV5-1 and TRBJ1-5; no definite D call. This receptor was obtained from a woman between 40 and 55 years old in good health and CMV-seropositive. Source material: PBMCs. Here the CDR3 reads CASSLGEGSNQPQHF. The CDR3 DNA follows: TGCGCCAGCAGCTTGGGGGAGGGTAGCAATCAGCCCCAGCATTTT.